The clone carrying this T cell receptor beta chain was recorded at least ten times. The antigen remains unidentified. This sample stems from a study of T cells in Graves' hyperthyroidism and ophthalmopathy. Study-level background: Peripheral blood was obtained at initial diagnosis, preceding any treatment.

Germline V lookup: CDR1 SQVTM, CDR2 ANQGSEA. After removal of 7 bases from V and 1 base from J, the junction contained 8 bases not matched to a gene. The CDR3 loop spans 14 amino acids. Findings of the study overall: Clonotypes that were expanded in thyroid above 0.001 mostly appeared in blood too.

TCR beta CDR3 sequences were amplified from RNA transcripts. TCR CDR3 underwent first-round RT-PCR with the HTBI primer set. TCRdb itself ran the multiplex PCR reads through MiXCR, one entry per CDR3 protein. Counted here are around 340,000 distinct CDR3 sequences, 17% occurring once; the ten biggest clones make up approximately 33%. It was uncontrolled infection, other autoimmune disease, pregnancy or lactation that excluded patients. Each diagnosis was grounded in clinical symptoms, serum thyroxine and TRAb, thyroid ultrasound, and orbital computed tomography. The V call is TRBV29-1, the J call TRBJ2-7; 9 positions match TRBD2. Sequencing input: blood. The clonotype was recovered from a woman in her 30s with Graves' hyperthyroidism that later progressed to Graves' ophthalmopathy. This CDR3 reads CSATQRGDSYEQYF. The CDR3 DNA is TGCAGCGCCACACAGCGGGGGGATTCCTACGAGCAGTACTTC.